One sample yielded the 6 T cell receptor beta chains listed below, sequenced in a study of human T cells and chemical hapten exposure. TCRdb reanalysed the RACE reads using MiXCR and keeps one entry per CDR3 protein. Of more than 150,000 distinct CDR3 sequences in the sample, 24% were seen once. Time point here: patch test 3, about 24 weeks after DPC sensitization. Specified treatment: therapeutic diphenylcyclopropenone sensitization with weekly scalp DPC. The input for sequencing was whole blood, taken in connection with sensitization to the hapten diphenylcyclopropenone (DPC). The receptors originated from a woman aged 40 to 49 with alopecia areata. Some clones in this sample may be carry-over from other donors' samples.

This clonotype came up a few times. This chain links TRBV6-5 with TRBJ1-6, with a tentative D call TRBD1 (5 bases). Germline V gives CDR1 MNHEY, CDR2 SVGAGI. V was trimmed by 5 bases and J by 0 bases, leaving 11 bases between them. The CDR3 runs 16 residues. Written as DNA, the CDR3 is TGTGCCAGCAGTCCTTCAGGGCTCTCCTATAATTCACCCCTCCACTTT. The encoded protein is CASSPSGLSYNSPLHF.

The CDR3 bases are TGTGCCAGCAGCTTATGGACAGGATTGAAAGAGACCCAGTACTTC. Translation gives CASSLWTGLKETQYF. V gene TRBV5-6 combines with J gene TRBJ2-5, with 7 bases lining up with TRBD1. The CDR3 covers 15 residues. The germline gives CDR1 SGHDT, CDR2 YYEEEE. Unmatched junction bases numbered 7, after V lost 2 bases and J lost 3 bases.

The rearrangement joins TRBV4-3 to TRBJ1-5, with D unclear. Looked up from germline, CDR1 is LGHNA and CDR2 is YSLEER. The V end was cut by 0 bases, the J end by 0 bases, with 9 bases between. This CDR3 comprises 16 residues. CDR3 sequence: CASSQEAQYSNQPQHF. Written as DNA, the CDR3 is TGCGCCAGCAGCCAAGAGGCTCAATATAGCAATCAGCCCCAGCATTTT.

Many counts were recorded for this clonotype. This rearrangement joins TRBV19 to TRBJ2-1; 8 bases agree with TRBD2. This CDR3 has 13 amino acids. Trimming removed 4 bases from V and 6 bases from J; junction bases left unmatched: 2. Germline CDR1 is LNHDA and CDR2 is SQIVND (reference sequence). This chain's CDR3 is CASSSGLANEQFF. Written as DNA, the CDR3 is TGTGCCAGTAGTAGCGGACTAGCCAATGAGCAGTTCTTC.

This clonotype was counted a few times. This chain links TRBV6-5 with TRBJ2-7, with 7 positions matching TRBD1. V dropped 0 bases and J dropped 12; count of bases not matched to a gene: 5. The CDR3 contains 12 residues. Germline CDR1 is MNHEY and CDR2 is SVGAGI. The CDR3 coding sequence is TGTGCCAGCAGTTACTCGAGGGGGCCGCCGTACTTC. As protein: CASSYSRGPPYF.

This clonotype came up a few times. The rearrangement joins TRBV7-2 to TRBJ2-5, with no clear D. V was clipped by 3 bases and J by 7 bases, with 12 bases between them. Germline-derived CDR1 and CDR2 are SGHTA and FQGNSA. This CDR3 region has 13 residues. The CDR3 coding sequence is TGTGCCAGCAGCTTCGGCCCCCTGGCGACCCAGTACTTC. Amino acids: CASSFGPLATQYF.